This TCR beta chain was sequenced in a study of blood T cell repertoires in COVID-19. Looking at the study overall: COVID-19 samples collected from the United States, Italy and Spain covered acute and convalescent phases.

Original methodology: Scientists estimated how many nucleated cells there were by amplifying reference gene primers. Produced via immunoSEQ multiplex PCR; TCRdb's table is partial and in-frame only. V and J calls and clone size are as listed in that table; D and trimming were resolved from the DNA. The sample holds under 400,000 clones, approximately 89% seen once. Seattle patient enrollment occurred during active infection, with longitudinal follow-up thereafter. This CDR3 is 13 amino acids long. The germline CDR1 and CDR2 sequences are SGHRS and YFSETQ. The V and J ends lost 5 bases and 6 bases respectively, with 14 bases between them.

This sequence was found in a woman aged 55-75 years with COVID-19, enrolled during active disease. Sequencing input: peripheral blood. The chain uses TRBV5-1 and TRBJ1-1; TRBD1 is a possible D gene (5 bases). CDR3 in amino acids: CASRAQGVAEAFF. The CDR3 nucleotides are TGCGCCAGCAGGGCTCAGGGTGTTGCTGAAGCTTTCTTT.